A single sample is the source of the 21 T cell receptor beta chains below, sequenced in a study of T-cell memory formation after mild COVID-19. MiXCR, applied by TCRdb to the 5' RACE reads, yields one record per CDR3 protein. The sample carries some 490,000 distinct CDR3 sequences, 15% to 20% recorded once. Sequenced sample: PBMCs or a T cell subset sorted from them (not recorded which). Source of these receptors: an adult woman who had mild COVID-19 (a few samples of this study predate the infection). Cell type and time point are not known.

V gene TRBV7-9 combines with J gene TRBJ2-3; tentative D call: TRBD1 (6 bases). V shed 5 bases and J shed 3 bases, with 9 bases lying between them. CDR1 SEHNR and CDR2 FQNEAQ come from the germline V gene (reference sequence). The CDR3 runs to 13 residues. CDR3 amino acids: CASSQGQTDTQYF. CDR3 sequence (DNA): TGTGCCAGCAGCCAAGGACAGACAGATACGCAGTATTTT. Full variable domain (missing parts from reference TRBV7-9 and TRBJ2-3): DTGVSQNPRHKITKRGQNVTFRCDPISEHNRLYWYRQTLGQGPEFLTYFQNEAQLEKSRLLSDRFSAERPKGSFSTLEIQRTEQGDSAMYLCASSQGQTDTQYFGPGTRLTVL.

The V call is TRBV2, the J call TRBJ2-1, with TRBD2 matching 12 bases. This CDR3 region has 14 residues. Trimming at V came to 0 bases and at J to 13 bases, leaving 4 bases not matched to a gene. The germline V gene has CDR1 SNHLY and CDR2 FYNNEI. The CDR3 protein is CASSEAGLAGQQFF. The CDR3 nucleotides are TGTGCCAGCAGTGAAGCCGGACTAGCGGGACAACAGTTCTTC.

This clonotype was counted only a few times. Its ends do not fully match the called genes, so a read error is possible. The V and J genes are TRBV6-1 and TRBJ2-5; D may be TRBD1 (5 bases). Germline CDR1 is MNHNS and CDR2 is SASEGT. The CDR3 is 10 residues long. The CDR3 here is CASSEGGRHF. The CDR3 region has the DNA TGTGCCAGCAGTGAAGGGGGCAGACACTTC.

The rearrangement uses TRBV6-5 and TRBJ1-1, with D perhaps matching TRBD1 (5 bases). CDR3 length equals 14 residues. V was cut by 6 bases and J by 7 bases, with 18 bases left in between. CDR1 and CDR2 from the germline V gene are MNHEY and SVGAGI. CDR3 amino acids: CASRRRDQILEAFF. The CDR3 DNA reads TGTGCCAGCAGACGACGGGACCAGATACTTGAAGCTTTCTTT.

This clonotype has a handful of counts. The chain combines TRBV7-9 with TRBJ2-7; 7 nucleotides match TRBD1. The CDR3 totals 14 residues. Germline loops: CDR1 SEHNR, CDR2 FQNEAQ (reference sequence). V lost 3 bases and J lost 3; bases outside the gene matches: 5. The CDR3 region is CASSLDRFLYEQYF. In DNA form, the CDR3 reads TGTGCCAGCAGCTTGGACAGGTTCCTCTACGAGCAGTACTTC.

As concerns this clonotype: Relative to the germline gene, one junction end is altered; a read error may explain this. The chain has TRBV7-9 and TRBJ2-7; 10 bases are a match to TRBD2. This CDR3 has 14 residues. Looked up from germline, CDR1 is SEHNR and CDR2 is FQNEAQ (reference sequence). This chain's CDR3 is CASSLAGANYEQYF. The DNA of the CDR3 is TGTGCCAGCAGCCTAGCGGGAGCGAACTACGAGCAGTACTTC.

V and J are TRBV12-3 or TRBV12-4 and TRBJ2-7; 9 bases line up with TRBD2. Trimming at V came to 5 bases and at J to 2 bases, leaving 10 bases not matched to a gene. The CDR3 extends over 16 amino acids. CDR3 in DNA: TGTGCCAGCAGTGCCACCGGCGGGAGGGTCCCCTACGAGCAGTACTTC. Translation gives CASSATGGRVPYEQYF.

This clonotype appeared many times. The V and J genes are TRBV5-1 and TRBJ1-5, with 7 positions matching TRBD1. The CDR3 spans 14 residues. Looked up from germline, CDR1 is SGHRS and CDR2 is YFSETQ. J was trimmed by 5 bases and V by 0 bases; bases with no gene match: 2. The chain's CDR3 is CASSLGQGDQPQHF. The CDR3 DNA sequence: TGCGCCAGCAGCTTGGGACAGGGCGATCAGCCCCAGCATTTT.

CDR3 residues: CASSRAVASVITDTQYF. The CDR3 DNA reads TGTGCCAGCAGCCGCGCCGTGGCTAGTGTTATCACAGATACGCAGTATTTT. The chain combines TRBV11-2 with TRBJ2-3; no clear D. Per the germline V gene, CDR1 is SGHAT and CDR2 is FQNNGV. V gave up 5 bases and J gave up 2 bases, with 20 bases separating them. The CDR3 runs 17 residues.

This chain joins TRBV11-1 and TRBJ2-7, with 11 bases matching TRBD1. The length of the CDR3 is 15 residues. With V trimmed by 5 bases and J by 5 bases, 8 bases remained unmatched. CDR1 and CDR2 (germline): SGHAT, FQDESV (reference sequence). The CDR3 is CASSPWTGGGHEQYF. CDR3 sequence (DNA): TGTGCCAGCAGCCCATGGACAGGGGGCGGCCACGAGCAGTACTTC.

The CDR3 region is CASSRTSGSDTQYF. The CDR3 nucleotides read TGCGCCAGCAGCAGGACTAGCGGGTCAGATACGCAGTATTTT. The chain employs TRBV5-1 and TRBJ2-3; 11 nucleotides match TRBD2. V lost 4 bases, J lost 4 bases, and 2 bases stayed unmatched. The CDR3 extends over 14 amino acids. Germline assignment: CDR1 SGHRS and CDR2 YFSETQ.

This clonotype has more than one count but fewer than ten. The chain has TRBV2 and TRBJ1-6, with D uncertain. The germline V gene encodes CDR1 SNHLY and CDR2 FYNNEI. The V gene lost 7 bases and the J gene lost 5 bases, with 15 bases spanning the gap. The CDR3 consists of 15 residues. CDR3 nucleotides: TGTGCCAGCACGGCGGTCCCGTCCGATAATTCACCCCTCCACTTT. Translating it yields CASTAVPSDNSPLHF.

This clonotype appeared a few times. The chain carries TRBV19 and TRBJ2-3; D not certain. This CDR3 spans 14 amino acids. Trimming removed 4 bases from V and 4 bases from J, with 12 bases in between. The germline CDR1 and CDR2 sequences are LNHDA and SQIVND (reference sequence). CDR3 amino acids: CASSNSWASDTQYF. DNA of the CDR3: TGTGCCAGTAGTAATTCGTGGGCCTCAGATACGCAGTATTTT.

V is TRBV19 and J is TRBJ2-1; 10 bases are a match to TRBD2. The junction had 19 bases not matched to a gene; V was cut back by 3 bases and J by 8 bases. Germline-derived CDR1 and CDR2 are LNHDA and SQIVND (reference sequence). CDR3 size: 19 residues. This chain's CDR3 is CASSIVPRRPSGSWDEQFF. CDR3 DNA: TGTGCCAGTAGTATCGTCCCCCGCAGGCCTAGCGGGAGTTGGGATGAGCAGTTCTTC. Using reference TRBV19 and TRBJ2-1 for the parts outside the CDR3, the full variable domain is DGGITQSPKYLFRKEGQNVTLSCEQNLNHDAMYWYRQDPGQGLRLIYYSQIVNDFQKGDIAEGYSVSREKKESFPLTVTSAQKNPTAFYLCASSIVPRRPSGSWDEQFFGPGTRLTVL.

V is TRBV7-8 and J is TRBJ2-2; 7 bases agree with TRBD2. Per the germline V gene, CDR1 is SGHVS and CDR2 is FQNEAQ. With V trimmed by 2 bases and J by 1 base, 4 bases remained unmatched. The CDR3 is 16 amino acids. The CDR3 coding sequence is TGTGCCAGCAGCTTAAGGCGGGAGAGGAACACCGGGGAGCTGTTTTTT. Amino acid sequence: CASSLRRERNTGELFF.

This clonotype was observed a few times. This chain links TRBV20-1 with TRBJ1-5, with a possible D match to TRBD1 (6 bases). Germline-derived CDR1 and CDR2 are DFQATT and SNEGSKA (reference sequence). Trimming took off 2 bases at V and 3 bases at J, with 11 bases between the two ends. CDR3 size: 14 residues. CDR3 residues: CSARPGQYNQPQHF. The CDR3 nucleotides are TGCAGTGCTAGACCCGGACAGTACAATCAGCCCCAGCATTTT.

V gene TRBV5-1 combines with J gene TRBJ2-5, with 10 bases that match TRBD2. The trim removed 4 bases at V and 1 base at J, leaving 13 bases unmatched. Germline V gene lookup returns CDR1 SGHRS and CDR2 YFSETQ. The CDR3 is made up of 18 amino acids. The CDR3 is CASSPPETSGDAQETQYF. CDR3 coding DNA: TGCGCCAGCAGCCCCCCGGAAACTAGCGGGGACGCCCAAGAGACCCAGTACTTC.

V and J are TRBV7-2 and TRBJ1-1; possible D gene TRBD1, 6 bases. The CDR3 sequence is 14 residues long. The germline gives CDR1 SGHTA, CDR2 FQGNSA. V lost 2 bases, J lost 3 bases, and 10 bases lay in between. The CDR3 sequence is CASSLTGMYTEAFF. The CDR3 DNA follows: TGTGCCAGCAGCTTAACAGGGATGTACACTGAAGCTTTCTTT.

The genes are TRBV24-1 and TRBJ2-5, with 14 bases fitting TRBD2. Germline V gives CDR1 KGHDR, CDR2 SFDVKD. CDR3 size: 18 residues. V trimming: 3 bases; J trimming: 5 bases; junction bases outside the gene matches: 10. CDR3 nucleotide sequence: TGTGCCACCAGTGATCCAGGACTAGCGGGGGGACCGGTGGAGACCCAGTACTTC. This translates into CATSDPGLAGGPVETQYF.

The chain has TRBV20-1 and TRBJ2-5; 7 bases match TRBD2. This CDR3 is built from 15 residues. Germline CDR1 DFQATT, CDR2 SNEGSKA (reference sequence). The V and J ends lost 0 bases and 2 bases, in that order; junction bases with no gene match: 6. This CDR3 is CSARDAGDPQETQYF. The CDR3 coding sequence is TGCAGTGCTAGAGATGCGGGAGACCCACAAGAGACCCAGTACTTC.

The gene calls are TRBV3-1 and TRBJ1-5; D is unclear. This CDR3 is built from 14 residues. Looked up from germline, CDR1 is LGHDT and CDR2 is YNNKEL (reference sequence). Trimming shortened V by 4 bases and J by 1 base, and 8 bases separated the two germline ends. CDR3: CASSPTWSNQPQHF. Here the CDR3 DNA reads TGTGCCAGCAGCCCGACATGGAGCAATCAGCCCCAGCATTTT.